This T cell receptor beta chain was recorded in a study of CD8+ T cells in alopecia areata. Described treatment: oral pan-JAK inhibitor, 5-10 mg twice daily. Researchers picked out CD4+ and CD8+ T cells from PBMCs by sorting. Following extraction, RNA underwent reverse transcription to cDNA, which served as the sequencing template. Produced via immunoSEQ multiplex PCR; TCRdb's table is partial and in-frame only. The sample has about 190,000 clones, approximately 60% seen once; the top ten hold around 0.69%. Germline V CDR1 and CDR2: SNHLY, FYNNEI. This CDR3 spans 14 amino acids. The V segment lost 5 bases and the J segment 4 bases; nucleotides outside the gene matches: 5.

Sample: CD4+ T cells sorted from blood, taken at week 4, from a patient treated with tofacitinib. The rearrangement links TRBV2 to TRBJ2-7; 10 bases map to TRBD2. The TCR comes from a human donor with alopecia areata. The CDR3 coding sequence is TGTGCCAGCAGTAGGACTAGCGGCAATTACGAGCAGTACTTC. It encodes CASSRTSGNYEQYF.